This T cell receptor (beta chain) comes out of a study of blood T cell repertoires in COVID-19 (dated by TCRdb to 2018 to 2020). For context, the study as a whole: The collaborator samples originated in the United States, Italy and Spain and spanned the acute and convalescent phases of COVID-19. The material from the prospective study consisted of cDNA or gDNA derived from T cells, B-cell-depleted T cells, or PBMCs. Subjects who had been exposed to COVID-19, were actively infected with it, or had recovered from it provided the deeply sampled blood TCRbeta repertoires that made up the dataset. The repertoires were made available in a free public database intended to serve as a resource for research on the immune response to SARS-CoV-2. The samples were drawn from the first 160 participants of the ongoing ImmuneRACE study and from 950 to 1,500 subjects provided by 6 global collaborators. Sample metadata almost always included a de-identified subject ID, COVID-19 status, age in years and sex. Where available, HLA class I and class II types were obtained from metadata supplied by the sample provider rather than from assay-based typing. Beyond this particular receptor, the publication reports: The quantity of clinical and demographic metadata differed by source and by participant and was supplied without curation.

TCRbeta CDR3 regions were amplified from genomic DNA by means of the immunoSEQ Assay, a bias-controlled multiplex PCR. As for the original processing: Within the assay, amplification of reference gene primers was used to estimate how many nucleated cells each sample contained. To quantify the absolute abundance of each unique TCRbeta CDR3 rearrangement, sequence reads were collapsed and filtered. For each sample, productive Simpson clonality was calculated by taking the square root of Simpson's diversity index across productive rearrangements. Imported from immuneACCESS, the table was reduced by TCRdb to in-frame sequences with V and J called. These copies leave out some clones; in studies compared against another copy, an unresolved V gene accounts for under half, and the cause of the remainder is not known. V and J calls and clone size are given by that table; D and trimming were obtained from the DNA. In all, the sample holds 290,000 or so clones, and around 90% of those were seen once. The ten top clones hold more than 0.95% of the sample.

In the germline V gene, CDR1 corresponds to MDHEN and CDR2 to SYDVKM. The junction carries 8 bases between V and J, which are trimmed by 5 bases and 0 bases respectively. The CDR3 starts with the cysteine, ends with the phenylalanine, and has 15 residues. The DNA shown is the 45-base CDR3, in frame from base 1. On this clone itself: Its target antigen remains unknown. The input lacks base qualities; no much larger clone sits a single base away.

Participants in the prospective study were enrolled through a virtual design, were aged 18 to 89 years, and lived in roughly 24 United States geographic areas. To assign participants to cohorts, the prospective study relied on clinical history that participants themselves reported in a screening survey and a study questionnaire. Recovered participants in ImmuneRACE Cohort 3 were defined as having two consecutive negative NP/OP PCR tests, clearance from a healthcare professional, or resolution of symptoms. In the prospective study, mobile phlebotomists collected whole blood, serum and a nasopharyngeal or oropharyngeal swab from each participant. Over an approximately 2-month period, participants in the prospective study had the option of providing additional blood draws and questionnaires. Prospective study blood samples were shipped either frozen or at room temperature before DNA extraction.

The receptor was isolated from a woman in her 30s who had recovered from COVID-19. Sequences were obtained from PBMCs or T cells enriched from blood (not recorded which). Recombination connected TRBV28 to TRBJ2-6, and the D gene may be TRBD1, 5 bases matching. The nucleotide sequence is TGTGCCAGCAGTAACAGGAACTCTGGGGCCAACGTCCTGACTTTC. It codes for CASSNRNSGANVLTF.